This T cell receptor beta chain was profiled in a study of response to subunit inactivated influenza vaccine. TCRdb re-called the RT-PCR reads through MiXCR, storing one row per CDR3 protein. The data hold roughly 650,000 distinct CDR3 sequences, with around 16% observed a single time. Germline CDR1 and CDR2: MNHNS and SASEGT. CDR3 length equals 15 residues. V was cut by 5 bases and J by 1 base, with 9 bases left in between. V gene TRBV6-1 combines with J gene TRBJ2-6, with unresolved D. The sequenced sample was PBMCs from blood, obtained roughly 12 days after vaccination. The origin of this receptor is a man aged 50 to 60 who received an inactivated influenza vaccine. The CDR3 nucleotides are TGTGCCAGCAGTCTCAGCTTTTCTGGGGCCAACGTCCTGACTTTC. As protein: CASSLSFSGANVLTF.